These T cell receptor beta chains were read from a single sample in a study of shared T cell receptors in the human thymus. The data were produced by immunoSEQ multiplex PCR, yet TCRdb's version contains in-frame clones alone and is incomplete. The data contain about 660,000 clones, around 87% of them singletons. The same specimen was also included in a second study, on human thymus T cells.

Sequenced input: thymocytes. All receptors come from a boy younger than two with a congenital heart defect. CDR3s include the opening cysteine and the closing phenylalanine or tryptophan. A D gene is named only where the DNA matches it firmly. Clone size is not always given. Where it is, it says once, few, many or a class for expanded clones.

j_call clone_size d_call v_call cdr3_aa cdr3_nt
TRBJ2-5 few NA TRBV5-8 CASSPRTPGEETQYF TGTGCCAGCAGCCCGAGAACCCCAGGGGAAGAGACCCAGTACTTC
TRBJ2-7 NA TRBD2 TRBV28 CASSLCGPMWRCGGSTYEQYF TGTGCCAGCAGTTTATGCGGGCCTATGTGGCGTTGCGGGGGGAGTACCTACGAGCAGTACTTC
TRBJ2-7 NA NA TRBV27 CASSLNTSTEQYF TGTGCCAGCAGTTTAAACACTAGCACCGAGCAGTACTTC
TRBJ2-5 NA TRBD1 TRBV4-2 CASSQLRTGGQETQYF TGTGCCAGCAGCCAATTAAGGACAGGGGGACAAGAGACCCAGTACTTC
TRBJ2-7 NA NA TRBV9 CASSVLPGNEQYF TGTGCCAGCAGCGTATTGCCGGGGAACGAGCAGTACTTC
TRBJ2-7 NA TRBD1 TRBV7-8 CASSSGQGLNEQYF TGTGCCAGCAGCTCCGGACAGGGGTTAAACGAGCAGTACTTC
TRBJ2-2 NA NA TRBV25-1 CASMSERGPRGTGELFF TGTGCCAGCATGAGCGAGAGGGGACCCAGGGGCACCGGGGAGCTGTTTTTT
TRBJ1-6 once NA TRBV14 CASSQVSLATVVDNSPLHF TGTGCCAGCAGCCAAGTTTCATTGGCGACAGTAGTAGATAATTCACCCCTCCACTTT
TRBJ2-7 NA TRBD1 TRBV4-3 CASSHSRDRAYEQYF TGCGCCAGCAGCCACAGCCGGGACAGGGCCTACGAGCAGTACTTC
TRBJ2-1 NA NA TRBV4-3 CASSQRSGAYNEQFF TGCGCCAGCAGCCAAAGATCGGGGGCCTACAATGAGCAGTTCTTC
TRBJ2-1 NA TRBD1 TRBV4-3 CASSQGGRDRLYNEQFF TGCGCCAGCAGCCAAGGAGGCCGGGACAGGCTATACAATGAGCAGTTCTTC
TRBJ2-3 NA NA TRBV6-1 CASSELWRLADTQYF TGTGCCAGCAGTGAACTTTGGCGACTAGCAGATACGCAGTATTTT
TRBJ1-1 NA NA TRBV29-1 CSVKRHENTEAFF TGCAGCGTTAAGAGGCACGAGAACACTGAAGCTTTCTTT
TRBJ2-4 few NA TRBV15 CATSRGHVRFMHAKNIQYF TGTGCCACCAGCAGAGGACATGTGCGATTTATGCATGCCAAAAACATTCAGTACTTC
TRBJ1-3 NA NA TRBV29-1 CSVEEPRAGRNTIYF TGCAGCGTTGAAGAACCCAGGGCTGGTAGAAACACCATATATTTT
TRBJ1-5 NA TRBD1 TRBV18 CASSPMDRESNQPQHF TGTGCCAGCTCACCGATGGACAGGGAGAGCAATCAGCCCCAGCATTTT
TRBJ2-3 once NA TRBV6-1 CASSEGPREGLDTQYF TGTGCCAGCAGTGAAGGTCCCAGGGAAGGATTAGATACGCAGTATTTT
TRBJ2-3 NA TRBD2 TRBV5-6 CASSWATSGGPTDTQYF TGTGCCAGCAGCTGGGCGACTAGCGGGGGCCCCACAGATACGCAGTATTTT
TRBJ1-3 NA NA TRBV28 CASRLLNTIYF TGTGCCAGCAGACTCTTAAACACCATATATTTT
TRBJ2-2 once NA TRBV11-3 CASSGTGRAGGELFF TGTGCCAGCAGCGGAACAGGGCGAGCCGGCGGGGAGCTGTTTTTT
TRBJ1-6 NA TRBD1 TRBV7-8 CASSGQGAPLHF TGTGCCAGCAGCGGACAGGGGGCACCCCTCCACTTT
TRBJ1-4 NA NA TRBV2 CASSEVRGAGEKLFF TGTGCCAGCAGTGAAGTACGGGGGGCCGGTGAAAAACTGTTTTTT
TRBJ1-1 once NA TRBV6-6 CASRGLNTEAFF TGTGCCAGCCGAGGCTTGAACACTGAAGCTTTCTTT
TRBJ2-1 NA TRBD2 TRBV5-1 CASSKIRTSGNNEQFF TGCGCCAGCAGCAAGATCCGGACTAGCGGGAACAATGAGCAGTTCTTC
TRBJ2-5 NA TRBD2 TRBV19 CASSTPSGSGKLQETQYF TGTGCCAGTAGTACCCCTAGCGGGAGCGGCAAACTCCAAGAGACCCAGTACTTC
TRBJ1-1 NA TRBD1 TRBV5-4 CASSPTETGGTEAFF TGTGCCAGCAGCCCTACTGAGACAGGGGGCACTGAAGCTTTCTTT
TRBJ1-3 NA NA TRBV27 CASSPGDSSSGNTIYF TGTGCCAGCAGCCCCGGGGACTCGAGCTCTGGAAACACCATATATTTT
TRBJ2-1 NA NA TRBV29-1 CSVGIGGNEQFF TGCAGCGTTGGTATAGGGGGCAATGAGCAGTTCTTC
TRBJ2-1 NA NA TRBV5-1 CASSFPGSYNEQFF TGCGCCAGCAGCTTCCCGGGCTCCTACAATGAGCAGTTCTTC
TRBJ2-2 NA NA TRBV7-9 CASSFPTGDTGELFF TGTGCCAGCAGCTTCCCCACGGGGGACACCGGGGAGCTGTTTTTT
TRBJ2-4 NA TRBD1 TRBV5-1 CASSQRQGGAKNIQYF TGCGCCAGCAGCCAACGACAGGGGGGAGCCAAAAACATTCAGTACTTC
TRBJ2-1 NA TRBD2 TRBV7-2 CASSRKLAGEQFF TGTGCCAGCAGCAGGAAGCTAGCGGGTGAGCAGTTCTTC
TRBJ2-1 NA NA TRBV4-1 CASSRSPGQNHNEQFF TGCGCCAGCAGCCGGTCCCCGGGACAAAACCACAATGAGCAGTTCTTC
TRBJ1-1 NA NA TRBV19 CASSRNREAFF TGTGCCAGTAGCCGAAACAGAGAAGCTTTCTTT
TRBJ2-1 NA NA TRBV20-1 CSARATNEQFF TGCAGTGCTAGGGCCACGAATGAGCAGTTCTTC
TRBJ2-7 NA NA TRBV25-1 CASSQGSLRESPYEQYF TGTGCCAGCAGCCAGGGGAGTTTGCGGGAGTCACCCTACGAGCAGTACTTC
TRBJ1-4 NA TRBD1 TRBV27 CASSPGTGKVATNEKLFF TGTGCCAGCAGTCCCGGGACAGGGAAGGTTGCAACTAATGAAAAACTGTTTTTT
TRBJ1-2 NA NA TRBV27 CASSSQGGLGAYGYTF TGTGCCAGCAGTTCGCAAGGTGGATTGGGGGCCTATGGCTACACCTTC
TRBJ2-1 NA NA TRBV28 CASSASDEQFF TGTGCCAGCAGTGCTAGTGATGAGCAGTTCTTC
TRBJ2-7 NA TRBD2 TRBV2 CASSEERGGYEQYF TGTGCCAGCAGTGAAGAGCGGGGGGGGTACGAGCAGTACTTC
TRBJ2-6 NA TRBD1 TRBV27 CASRGQFLSGANVLTF TGTGCCAGCAGGGGACAGTTTCTCTCTGGGGCCAACGTCCTGACTTTC
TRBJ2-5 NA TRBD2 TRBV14 CASSQAKREGQETQYF TGTGCCAGCAGCCAAGCAAAACGGGAGGGCCAAGAGACCCAGTACTTC
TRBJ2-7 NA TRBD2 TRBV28 CASRRTSGSYEQYF TGTGCCAGCCGCAGGACTAGCGGGAGCTACGAGCAGTACTTC
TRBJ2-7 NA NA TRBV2 CASSERPGHELYEQYF TGTGCCAGCAGTGAGAGGCCGGGACACGAACTCTACGAGCAGTACTTC
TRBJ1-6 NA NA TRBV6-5 CASSYQGVYNSPLHF TGTGCCAGCAGTTACCAGGGCGTCTATAATTCACCCCTCCACTTT
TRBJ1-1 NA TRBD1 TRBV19 CASSTSGQATNTEAFF TGTGCCAGTAGTACCTCCGGACAGGCCACGAACACTGAAGCTTTCTTT
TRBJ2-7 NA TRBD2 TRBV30 CAWRGGPRSSYEQYF TGTGCCTGGAGGGGAGGGCCTAGGAGCTCCTACGAGCAGTACTTC
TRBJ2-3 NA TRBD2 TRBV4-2 CASSQGWTSGASTDTQYF TGTGCCAGCAGCCAAGGTTGGACTAGCGGGGCTAGCACAGATACGCAGTATTTT
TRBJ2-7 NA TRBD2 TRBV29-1 CSVETGLAGYEQYF TGCAGCGTTGAAACGGGACTAGCGGGCTACGAGCAGTACTTC
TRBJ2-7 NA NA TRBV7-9 CASSLDIADRYEQYF TGTGCCAGCAGCTTAGATATAGCGGATCGTTACGAGCAGTACTTC
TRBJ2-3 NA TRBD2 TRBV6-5 CASSYSLSGRTDTQYF TGTGCCAGCAGTTACTCCCTCAGCGGGAGGACAGATACGCAGTATTTT
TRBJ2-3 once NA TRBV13 CASKGSGATQYF TGTGCCAGCAAAGGTAGCGGTGCTACGCAGTATTTT
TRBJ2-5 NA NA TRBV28 CASSEGPVDPHQETQYF TGTGCCAGCAGTGAGGGCCCAGTCGACCCGCACCAAGAGACCCAGTACTTC
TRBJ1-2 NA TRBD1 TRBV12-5 CASGITGQGIGGYTF TGTGCTAGTGGTATCACGGGACAGGGAATCGGTGGCTACACCTTC
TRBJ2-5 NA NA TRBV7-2 CASSLVAGGEETQYF TGTGCCAGCAGCTTAGTGGCCGGGGGAGAAGAGACCCAGTACTTC